The T cell receptor (beta chain) described here comes from a study of OX40 agonist ivuxolimab in advanced cancers. Trimming took 3 bases from V and 2 from J, leaving 11 bases between them. This CDR3 has 15 amino acids. In germline, CDR1 is WSHSY, CDR2 SAAADI. Only in-frame clones appear in the TCRdb table, and some are missing; sequencing was by immunoSEQ multiplex PCR. The data contain about 56,000 clones, over 90% of them singletons. The sequences come from CD4+ or CD8+ T cells sorted from blood, collected in a trial of the OX40 agonist ivuxolimab. The chain uses TRBV10-2 and TRBJ2-1, with TRBD1 as a possible D gene (6 bases). The source of this sequence is an adult with an advanced solid tumor such as melanoma, head and neck, liver or kidney cancer. CDR3: CASSDSGVAYNEQFF. The DNA of the CDR3 is TGCGCCAGCAGTGATTCAGGGGTCGCCTACAATGAGCAGTTCTTC.